The 22 T cell receptor beta chains presented below share a single source sample, sequenced in a study of PD-1 blockade in classical Hodgkin lymphoma. Stated time point: cycle 4 day 1 (C4D1), after less than 7 weeks of nivolumab. Brentuximab vedotin exposure varied among the patients, all of whom had relapsed after autologous stem cell transplantation. From thawed PBMCs, CD4+ T cells were purified using magnetic negative selection. The table came from immunoSEQ multiplex PCR; TCRdb's copy has only in-frame clones and leaves some out. The top ten hold approximately 3% of the sample, which has about 25,000 clones, roughly 80% seen once. The material was CD4+ T cells from blood, obtained before the fourth cycle of nivolumab. Source of these receptors: a human donor with classical Hodgkin lymphoma.

CDR3 coding DNA: TGTGCCAGCAGCCTTAGACAGGGCGTAGGTAAAAACATTCAGTACTTC. Protein: CASSLRQGVGKNIQYF. The V and J genes are TRBV7-6 and TRBJ2-4; 7 bases match TRBD1. This CDR3 is built from 16 residues. V lost 5 bases to trimming and J lost 4 bases; unmatched junction nucleotides: 11. The germline CDR1 and CDR2 sequences are SGHVS and FNYEAQ.

The chain combines TRBV6-5 with TRBJ2-3, with D hard to call. Germline lookup yields CDR1 MNHEY and CDR2 SVGAGI. The CDR3 consists of 15 residues. With 0 bases removed from V and 1 base from J, the gap between germline ends came to 8 bases. For the CDR3, the DNA is TGTGCCAGCAGTTACTCGACGGTGGGCACAGATACGCAGTATTTT. Its protein is CASSYSTVGTDTQYF.

This chain uses TRBV7-2 with TRBJ2-5; TRBD1 agrees at 7 bases. The V gene end was trimmed by 6 bases and the J gene end by 1 base; junction bases not matched to a gene: 5. Germline V CDR1 and CDR2: SGHTA, FQGNSA. The CDR3 extends over 14 amino acids. CDR3 in DNA: TGTGCCAGCAGTCCCCGACAGGGCCAAGAGACCCAGTACTTC. This translates into CASSPRQGQETQYF.

V is TRBV5-1 and J is TRBJ2-2; possible D gene TRBD1, 7 bases. Germline assignment: CDR1 SGHRS and CDR2 YFSETQ. The V end was cut by 4 bases, the J end by 6 bases, with 22 bases between. The CDR3 consists of 17 residues. DNA of the CDR3: TGCGCCAGCAGCCCGATGGGAGGTCAGGGGGGAGCCGGGGAGCTGTTTTTT. It codes for CASSPMGGQGGAGELFF.

The rearrangement joins TRBV11-2 to TRBJ2-1; tentative D call: TRBD2 (7 bases). CDR3 length equals 17 residues. V shed 5 bases and J shed 8 bases, with 25 bases lying between them. Germline CDR1 and CDR2: SGHAT and FQNNGV. The CDR3: CASSPEGGAAFVYEQFF. CDR3 bases: TGTGCCAGCAGCCCCGAAGGGGGGGCCGCTTTTGTGTATGAGCAGTTCTTC.

This clone appeared a single time. This CDR3 is CASSTTYEQYF. The CDR3 DNA is TGTGCCAGCAGCACAACATACGAGCAGTACTTC. This chain joins TRBV7-9 and TRBJ2-7; D is ambiguous. V lost 5 bases and J lost 4, with 6 bases in between. The CDR3 runs to 11 residues. Germline lookup yields CDR1 SEHNR and CDR2 FQNEAQ (reference sequence).

The chain joins TRBV28 to TRBJ2-1; D may be TRBD1 or TRBD2 (5 bases each). CDR1 is MDHEN, CDR2 SYDVKM, per germline. The CDR3 spans 15 residues. With 5 bases removed from V and 9 bases from J, the gap between germline ends came to 20 bases. CDR3 amino acids: CASSPVGRTRGEQFF. CDR3 bases: TGTGCCAGCAGTCCCGTTGGACGGACACGGGGTGAGCAGTTCTTC.

The V and J genes are TRBV11-1 and TRBJ2-1; possibly TRBD1 for D (5 bases). From germline, CDR1 is SGHAT and CDR2 FQDESV (reference sequence). Trimming removed 5 bases at V and 9 bases at J, with 14 bases between. The CDR3 consists of 13 residues. The chain's CDR3 is CASSPRQISEQFF. CDR3 nucleotide sequence: TGTGCCAGCAGCCCCAGACAGATAAGTGAGCAGTTCTTC.

The chain carries TRBV5-1 and TRBJ1-2; 12 positions agree with TRBD1. J was trimmed by 7 bases and V by 4 bases; bases with no gene match: 5. The length of the CDR3 is 14 residues. Germline values: CDR1 SGHRS, CDR2 YFSETQ. The CDR3 DNA follows: TGCGCCAGCAGCGCCGGGACAGGGGGCTCTGGCTACACCTTC. This gives the protein CASSAGTGGSGYTF.

The genes are TRBV5-1 and TRBJ1-1, with TRBD1 matching 8 bases. Germline V CDR1 and CDR2: SGHRS, YFSETQ. Trimming at V came to 5 bases and at J to 2 bases, leaving 5 bases not matched to a gene. There are 14 residues in the CDR3. The CDR3 bases are TGCGCCAGCAGACCGGACAGGGACAACACTGAAGCTTTCTTT. It yields the protein CASRPDRDNTEAFF. Supplemented by reference TRBV5-1 and TRBJ1-1, the full variable domain reads KAGVTQTPRYLIKTRGQQVTLSCSPISGHRSVSWYQQTPGQGLQFLFEYFSETQRNKGNFPGRFSGRQFSNSRSEMNVSTLELGDSALYLCASRPDRDNTEAFFGQGTRLTVV.

This chain uses TRBV7-8 with TRBJ1-1, with D unclear. With 5 bases removed from V and 1 base from J, the gap between germline ends came to 14 bases. The germline gives CDR1 SGHVS, CDR2 FQNEAQ. CDR3 size: 15 residues. CDR3 loop: CASSGRTGANTEAFF. The CDR3 DNA is TGTGCCAGCAGCGGTAGGACGGGAGCGAACACTGAAGCTTTCTTT.

Details on this clone: The junction shows a germline mismatch at one end, possibly a read error. V usage is TRBV5-6 and J usage is TRBJ2-7, with a weak D call TRBD2 (5 bases). Germline CDR1 is SGHDT and CDR2 is YYEEEE. The CDR3 covers 11 residues. The CDR3 protein is CASSLERKTIF. The CDR3 DNA sequence: TGTGCCAGCAGCTTGGAGCGGAAAACTATATTC.

This chain connects TRBV30 to TRBJ1-4; D call uncertain. The CDR3 length is 16 residues. Trimming shortened V by 0 bases and J by 0 bases, and 11 bases separated the two germline ends. In germline, CDR1 is GTSNPN, CDR2 SVGIG (reference sequence). As DNA, the CDR3 is TGTGCCTGGAGTGTAGGTTTGGCCCCAACTAATGAAAAACTGTTTTTT. Translated: CAWSVGLAPTNEKLFF.

The chain employs TRBV5-1 and TRBJ1-3; TRBD1 is a possible D gene (5 bases). V was trimmed by 0 bases and J by 4 bases, leaving 14 bases between them. In germline, CDR1 is SGHRS, CDR2 YFSETQ. The length of the CDR3 is 16 residues. The CDR3 spells CASSLAGPGHGNTIYF. The CDR3 DNA reads TGCGCCAGCAGCTTGGCGGGGCCAGGGCACGGAAACACCATATATTTT.

This CDR3 is CASSSQGDTEAFF. CDR3 DNA sequence: TGCGCCAGCAGCTCACAGGGCGACACTGAAGCTTTCTTT. V and J are TRBV5-1 and TRBJ1-1; TRBD1 is a possible D gene (6 bases). With 3 bases removed from V and 3 bases from J, the gap between germline ends came to 9 bases. Germline V CDR1 and CDR2: SGHRS, YFSETQ. This CDR3 contains 13 residues. The full variable domain, rest sourced from reference TRBV5-1 and TRBJ1-1, is KAGVTQTPRYLIKTRGQQVTLSCSPISGHRSVSWYQQTPGQGLQFLFEYFSETQRNKGNFPGRFSGRQFSNSRSEMNVSTLELGDSALYLCASSSQGDTEAFFGQGTRLTVV.

This CDR3 is CASSPPNTYEQYF. In DNA form, the CDR3 reads TGTGCCAGCTCACCACCAAATACCTACGAGCAGTACTTC. The chain is built from TRBV18 and TRBJ2-7; unclear D gene. CDR3 size: 13 residues. Germline V CDR1 and CDR2: KGHSH, LQKENI. V was cut by 0 bases and J by 2 bases, with 5 bases left in between. Supplemented by reference TRBV18 and TRBJ2-7, the full variable domain reads NAGVMQNPRHLVRRRGQEARLRCSPMKGHSHVYWYRQLPEEGLKFMVYLQKENIIDESGMPKERFSAEFPKEGPSILRIQQVVRGDSAAYFCASSPPNTYEQYFGPGTRLTVT.

V is TRBV19 and J is TRBJ2-2; the D gene could be TRBD1 or TRBD2 (6 bases each). The CDR3 runs 14 residues. Germline loops: CDR1 LNHDA, CDR2 SQIVND (reference sequence). Trimming removed 6 bases at V and 3 bases at J, with 11 bases between. For the CDR3, the DNA is TGTGCCAGTAGGCGGAGGGGGGACACCGGGGAGCTGTTTTTT. Translating gives CASRRRGDTGELFF.

The chain carries TRBV9 and TRBJ2-1; D not certain. With 0 bases removed from V and 4 bases from J, the gap between germline ends came to 11 bases. Germline CDR1 SGDLS, CDR2 YYNGEE. The CDR3 is 15 residues long. The CDR3 sequence is CASSVVGGIYNEQFF. In DNA, the CDR3 is TGTGCCAGCAGCGTAGTGGGCGGTATTTACAATGAGCAGTTCTTC.

V gene TRBV6-5 combines with J gene TRBJ1-5; D is uncertain. Germline values: CDR1 MNHEY, CDR2 SVGAGI. V was trimmed by 7 bases and J by 0 bases, leaving 13 bases between them. CDR3 length: 15 amino acids. In nucleotides, the CDR3 is TGTGCCAGCAAACGTCAGACGTATAGCAATCAGCCCCAGCATTTT. Protein: CASKRQTYSNQPQHF.

This clone was found a few times. This chain connects TRBV7-8 to TRBJ1-6, with D possibly matching TRBD1 (5 bases). The CDR3 contains 14 residues. The germline gives CDR1 SGHVS, CDR2 FQNEAQ. Trimming removed 5 bases from V and 8 bases from J, with 13 bases in between. The CDR3 loop is CASSPREQDSPLHF. DNA for the CDR3: TGTGCCAGCAGCCCCAGGGAGCAAGATTCACCCCTCCACTTT.

This clone was detected a few times. V usage is TRBV6-1 and J usage is TRBJ1-6; D gene unclear. The CDR3 has 14 residues. Germline CDR1 reads MNHNS; CDR2 reads SASEGT. Trimming stripped 7 bases from V and 1 base from J, with 8 bases between. CDR3 DNA: TGTGCCAGCATCCGGCAGTCCTATAATTCACCCCTCCACTTT. Its protein product is CASIRQSYNSPLHF.

This clone was detected only once. This rearrangement joins TRBV7-2 to TRBJ1-2, with D maybe TRBD1 (5 bases). The CDR3 spans 13 residues. Germline V lookup: CDR1 SGHTA, CDR2 FQGNSA. V was shortened by 5 bases and J by 8 bases, with 15 bases between the two germline ends. The CDR3 sequence is CASSPMTAGGYTF. The CDR3, as DNA: TGTGCCAGCAGCCCCATGACAGCCGGGGGCTACACCTTC.